Below, 10 T cell receptor beta chains from the same sample are listed, as sequenced in a study of OX40 agonist ivuxolimab in advanced cancers. Clones were read by immunoSEQ multiplex PCR, and TCRdb kept only the in-frame ones, dropping some. The sample records more than 100,000 clones, under 95% being singletons. Here the sequenced sample was CD4+ or CD8+ T cells sorted from blood, taken in a trial of the OX40 agonist ivuxolimab. These receptors were obtained from an adult with an advanced solid tumor such as melanoma, head and neck, liver or kidney cancer.

This chain uses TRBV6-1 with TRBJ2-3; D is perhaps TRBD1 (5 bases). Trimming removed 3 bases at V and 1 base at J, with 8 bases between. The CDR3 spans 14 residues. The germline V gene has CDR1 MNHNS and CDR2 SASEGT. DNA of the CDR3: TGTGCCAGCAGTGAGCAACAGGGCACAGATACGCAGTATTTT. Protein: CASSEQQGTDTQYF.

The CDR3 region has the DNA TGTGCCAGCTCACCAGACCAGGGGAGGGAGCAGTACTTC. Translated, it gives CASSPDQGREQYF. This chain links TRBV18 with TRBJ2-7; D is possibly TRBD1 or TRBD2 (6 bases each). The CDR3 covers 13 residues. Germline assignment: CDR1 KGHSH and CDR2 LQKENI. Trimming pared 2 bases from V and 7 bases from J, leaving 12 bases between.

The chain has TRBV5-6 and TRBJ2-5; D gene ambiguous. V dropped 0 bases and J dropped 5 bases, with 11 bases sitting between them. There are 14 residues in the CDR3. The germline CDR1 and CDR2 sequences are SGHDT and YYEEEE. In nucleotides, the CDR3 is TGTGCCAGCAGCTTGGCGGCGGTTAGGGAGACCCAGTACTTC. Translation: CASSLAAVRETQYF.

A note on this clone: Additional DNA sequences in this sample encode the identical CDR3. The chain combines TRBV30 with TRBJ2-3; a possible D gene is TRBD2 (5 bases). The V gene's germline CDR1 is GTSNPN and CDR2 SVGIG (reference sequence). The V end lost 0 bases, the J end lost 3 bases, and 10 bases lay between the germline ends. This CDR3 comprises 14 residues. This chain's CDR3 is CAWSVPGSTDTQYF. In DNA, the CDR3 is TGTGCCTGGAGTGTTCCGGGGTCGACAGATACGCAGTATTTT.

This chain uses TRBV28 with TRBJ1-2, with D unresolved. The length of the CDR3 is 12 residues. Germline V gene lookup returns CDR1 MDHEN and CDR2 SYDVKM. Trimming removed 10 bases at V and 2 bases at J, with 11 bases between. The CDR3 spells CATDPKNYGYTF. In DNA, the CDR3 is TGTGCCACAGACCCTAAAAACTATGGCTACACCTTC.

This chain links TRBV2 with TRBJ1-1; a weak D match, TRBD1 (5 bases). V lost 6 bases, J lost 1 base, and 12 bases lay in between. CDR3 size: 14 residues. Germline values: CDR1 SNHLY, CDR2 FYNNEI. The CDR3 reads CASRPSGGNTEAFF. The CDR3 DNA reads TGTGCCAGCAGGCCCTCGGGGGGGAACACTGAAGCTTTCTTT.

CDR3 DNA: TGTGCCATCGGCCCTACGAGGGGGGGGCGAGGCTACACCTTC. It yields the protein CAIGPTRGGRGYTF. This chain uses TRBV10-3 with TRBJ1-2; a weak D match, TRBD1 (6 bases). The CDR3 length is 14 residues. The V and J ends lost 8 bases and 8 bases respectively, with 21 bases between them. Germline lookup yields CDR1 ENHRY and CDR2 SYGVKD.

The rearrangement links TRBV5-1 to TRBJ2-7, with D possibly matching TRBD2 (6 bases). CDR1 is SGHRS and CDR2 is YFSETQ in the germline V gene. Deletions cut 0 bases from V and 0 bases from J, with 22 bases between. The CDR3 has 19 amino acids. The CDR3 spells CASSLVTITGVASSYEQYF. For the CDR3, the DNA is TGCGCCAGCAGCTTGGTTACCATCACGGGAGTAGCGAGCTCCTACGAGCAGTACTTC. Looking up the rest from reference TRBV5-1 and TRBJ2-7 gives the full variable domain: KAGVTQTPRYLIKTRGQQVTLSCSPISGHRSVSWYQQTPGQGLQFLFEYFSETQRNKGNFPGRFSGRQFSNSRSEMNVSTLELGDSALYLCASSLVTITGVASSYEQYFGPGTRLTVT.

The rearrangement links TRBV6-1 to TRBJ2-1; D is ambiguous. The CDR3 consists of 13 residues. The V end was cut by 7 bases, the J end by 4 bases, with 11 bases between. Germline CDR1 reads MNHNS; CDR2 reads SASEGT. Here the CDR3 reads CASTLQTYNEQFF. In nucleotides, the CDR3 is TGTGCCAGCACTTTACAGACGTACAATGAGCAGTTCTTC.

This chain links TRBV18 with TRBJ1-3; D ambiguous. The V and J ends lost 0 bases and 2 bases respectively, with 8 bases between them. Germline V gene sequence: CDR1 KGHSH, CDR2 LQKENI. The CDR3 spans 15 residues. The CDR3 DNA follows: TGTGCCAGCTCACCACCGGGGAGACCTGGAAACACCATATATTTT. This sequence encodes CASSPPGRPGNTIYF.